One sample yielded the 23 T cell receptor beta chains listed below, sequenced in a study of T cells after yellow fever vaccination (dated by TCRdb to about 2019). The intended sense of this specimen's treatment or condition label: live attenuated yellow fever vaccine strain. Library construction relied on 5' RACE. TCRdb shows the sequencer as Illumina HiSeq 2500. The public reads were run again by TCRdb, first through fastp at Q25 and then through MiXCR, and only productive beta chains were kept. Merged by CDR3 protein, the rows form single entries marked with the most common genes and DNA. The sample data list about 68,000 distinct CDR3 sequences, and less than 8.5% of these were observed just once. The biggest ten clones account for 35% to 40% of the sample. Source: CD8+ T cells sorted from PBMCs, taken roughly 45 days after the first yellow fever vaccination. The source is a man aged 18 to 30 who received the YFV17D yellow fever vaccine.

In this sample, this clonotype turned up many times. This chain uses TRBV6-5 with TRBJ1-1; D is ambiguous. The CDR3 covers 15 residues. Per the germline V gene, CDR1 is MNHEY and CDR2 is SVGAGI. Trimming took 0 bases from V and 0 from J, leaving 8 bases between them. The CDR3 coding sequence is TGTGCCAGCAGTTACTCGAAGGCGTTGAACACTGAAGCTTTCTTT. The encoded protein is CASSYSKALNTEAFF.

Concerning this clonotype itself: A much bigger clone sits one base away, suggesting this may be a read error. The chain carries TRBV6-2 or TRBV6-3 and TRBJ2-4; tentative D call: TRBD2 (5 bases). CDR1 is MNHEY, CDR2 SVGEGT, per germline. The CDR3 consists of 19 residues. Between the trimmed V and J ends, which lost 4 bases and 2 bases, there was a span of 24 bases. CDR3 amino acids: CASSWPHDISTNSKNIQYF. CDR3 in DNA: TGTGCCAGCAGTTGGCCTCACGATATCTCGACTAACTCCAAAAACATTCAGTACTTC.

In this sample, this clonotype turned up a few times. The chain is built from TRBV4-3 and TRBJ1-1, with 7 bases that match TRBD1. Germline V gene lookup returns CDR1 LGHNA and CDR2 YSLEER. The CDR3 spans 14 residues. With 4 bases clipped from V and 6 bases from J, the junction kept 8 bases outside the gene matches. CDR3 sequence reads: CASSLRQGGAEAFF. In DNA, the CDR3 is TGCGCCAGCAGCCTGAGGCAGGGGGGGGCTGAAGCTTTCTTT.

This clonotype was observed many times. This chain joins TRBV10-2 and TRBJ2-3; D is undetermined. V was trimmed by 2 bases and J by 7 bases, leaving 22 bases between them. Looked up from germline, CDR1 is WSHSY and CDR2 is SAAADI. This CDR3 comprises 17 residues. DNA of the CDR3: TGCGCCAGCAGTGAGACTGGCAGTCGATTGTTCATTTATACGCAGTATTTT. As protein: CASSETGSRLFIYTQYF.

This chain uses TRBV7-9 with TRBJ2-1, with 8 bases matching TRBD2. Germline loops: CDR1 SEHNR, CDR2 FQNEAQ (reference sequence). CDR3 length: 15 residues. Trimming cost V 5 bases and J 6 bases; bases outside gene matches: 9. The CDR3 sequence: CASSPRGGTSNEQFF. Here the CDR3 DNA reads TGTGCCAGCAGCCCACGAGGCGGGACTAGCAATGAGCAGTTCTTC.

This clonotype was detected only a few times. An end of the junction differs from the germline gene, which may be a read error. The V call is TRBV5-4, the J call TRBJ1-1, with 8 bases aligning to TRBD1. Germline V gene sequence: CDR1 SGHNT, CDR2 YYREEE (reference sequence). This CDR3 contains 15 residues. DNA of the CDR3: TGTGCCAGCATGGGAGGCACCGGGACAGGAGTCCCCCCCATCTTT. It is translated as CASMGGTGTGVPPIF.

At least ten counts were recorded for this clonotype. V gene TRBV4-1 combines with J gene TRBJ2-4, with D tentatively TRBD2 (6 bases). CDR3 length: 17 residues. CDR1 is MGHRA and CDR2 is YSYEKL in the germline V gene. V was cut by 1 base and J by 0 bases, with 13 bases left in between. The CDR3 DNA sequence: TGCGCCAGCAGCCAAGTTTTCGGGGACTTAGCCAAAAACATTCAGTACTTC. It yields the protein CASSQVFGDLAKNIQYF.

This clonotype was observed at least ten times. This chain links TRBV18 with TRBJ2-7, with D possibly matching TRBD1 (6 bases). The V end lost 4 bases, the J end lost 6 bases, and 16 bases lay between the germline ends. The CDR3 is 14 residues long. Germline CDR1 reads KGHSH; CDR2 reads LQKENI. DNA of the CDR3: TGTGCCAGCTCACTCGATTTGCAGGGGCGCGAGCAGTACGTC. Encoded protein: CASSLDLQGREQYV.

This clonotype has more than one count but fewer than ten. V is TRBV11-2 and J is TRBJ1-5; D is undetermined. Between the trimmed V and J ends, which lost 1 base and 3 bases, there was a span of 13 bases. The CDR3 runs to 16 residues. Germline V lookup: CDR1 SGHAT, CDR2 FQNNGV. The CDR3 loop is CASSLGPAGFNQPQHF. In DNA form, the CDR3 reads TGTGCCAGCAGCTTAGGCCCGGCGGGGTTCAATCAGCCCCAGCATTTT. Together with reference TRBV11-2 and TRBJ1-5, the CDR3 gives the full variable domain: EAGVAQSPRYKIIEKRQSVAFWCNPISGHATLYWYQQILGQGPKLLIQFQNNGVVDDSQLPKDRFSAERLKGVDSTLKIQPAKLEDSAVYLCASSLGPAGFNQPQHFGDGTRLSIL.

This clonotype was recorded at least ten times. The rearrangement uses TRBV20-1 and TRBJ1-6; perhaps TRBD1 as D (6 bases). This CDR3 comprises 14 residues. Trimming cost V 1 base and J 7 bases, with 11 bases left between them. Germline lookup yields CDR1 DFQATT and CDR2 SNEGSKA (reference sequence). CDR3 in DNA: TGCAGTGCTAGAGGCCACAGGGAGAATTCACCCCTCCACTTT. Its translation is CSARGHRENSPLHF.

This clonotype was found a few times. This chain joins TRBV10-3 and TRBJ1-2; 7 nucleotides line up with TRBD1. The CDR3 has 14 residues. V lost 6 bases and J lost 3; bases outside the gene matches: 7. Germline loops: CDR1 ENHRY, CDR2 SYGVKD. This chain's CDR3 is CAISSTGEDYGYTF. The CDR3 DNA follows: TGTGCCATCAGCAGTACAGGGGAAGACTATGGCTACACCTTC.

At least ten counts were recorded for this clonotype. The gene calls are TRBV12-3 or TRBV12-4 and TRBJ2-3, with TRBD2 as a possible D gene (6 bases). The CDR3 covers 12 residues. V was clipped by 4 bases and J by 7 bases, with 9 bases between them. The CDR3 bases are TGTGCCAGCAGTTGGGACTCGTATACGCAGTATTTT. Amino acids: CASSWDSYTQYF.

This rearrangement joins TRBV7-6 to TRBJ2-2; 9 nucleotides agree with TRBD2. Germline CDR1 is SGHVS and CDR2 is FNYEAQ. The CDR3 covers 16 residues. J gave up 6 bases and V 0 bases, and 5 bases lay outside the gene matches. The CDR3 DNA follows: TGTGCCAGCAGCTTAGCGGCGGCGGGGGGGCCCGGGGAGCTGTTTTTT. Its protein is CASSLAAAGGPGELFF.

This clonotype was seen ten or more times. This sequence joins TRBV29-1 and TRBJ2-3; TRBD1 matches at 9 bases. Per the germline V gene, CDR1 is SQVTM and CDR2 is ANQGSEA. This CDR3 contains 14 residues. The trim removed 7 bases at V and 6 bases at J, leaving 11 bases unmatched. The CDR3 region is CSAYKGQGSDTQYF. The CDR3 DNA follows: TGCAGCGCCTATAAGGGACAGGGATCCGATACGCAGTATTTT.

The table lists this clonotype with many counts. The chain carries TRBV10-3 and TRBJ2-4; D possibly uses TRBD1 or TRBD2 (6 bases each). This CDR3 is built from 18 residues. The germline V gene has CDR1 ENHRY and CDR2 SYGVKD. Trimming stripped 4 bases from V and 2 bases from J, with 21 bases between. This CDR3 is CAISGADSGAPSKNIQYF. The CDR3 DNA sequence: TGTGCCATCAGTGGTGCGGATTCGGGGGCACCCTCCAAAAACATTCAGTACTTC.

As for this clonotype: One end of the junction fails to match germline, which may point to a read error. The J gene is TRBJ2-1, the V gene TRBV4-3, with no clear D. The CDR3 extends over 15 amino acids. CDR1 is LGHNA and CDR2 is YSLEER in the germline V gene. CDR3 in DNA: TGCGCCAGCAGCCCTGGAACGGCATCCTGCAATGAGCAGTTCTTC. Translation: CASSPGTASCNEQFF.

V is TRBV19 and J is TRBJ1-1, with 8 bases aligning to TRBD1. The CDR3 extends over 14 amino acids. The junction had 13 bases not matched to a gene; V was cut back by 10 bases and J by 6 bases. CDR1 LNHDA and CDR2 SQIVND come from the germline V gene (reference sequence). CDR3 sequence (DNA): TGTGCCACTCGACAGGGGCCGCAACCACCTGAAGCTTTCTTT. It codes for CATRQGPQPPEAFF.

This chain joins TRBV4-2 and TRBJ1-1; no clear D gene. Germline CDR1 and CDR2: LGHNA and YNFKEQ. This CDR3 region has 17 residues. The ends were cut back, 1 base at V and 0 bases at J, with 15 bases in the middle. The CDR3 is CASSQVRMLALNTEAFF. DNA for the CDR3: TGTGCCAGCAGCCAAGTTCGTATGCTGGCCTTGAACACTGAAGCTTTCTTT.

This chain links TRBV19 with TRBJ1-1; no firm D call. V lost 6 bases, J lost 4 bases, and 12 bases lay in between. Germline V gene data show CDR1 as LNHDA and CDR2 as SQIVND (reference sequence). CDR3 length: 13 residues. CDR3 sequence: CASRLGTGTEAFF. CDR3 DNA sequence: TGTGCCAGTAGATTGGGAACTGGCACTGAAGCTTTCTTT. The full variable domain, with the rest looked up from reference TRBV19 and TRBJ1-1, is DGGITQSPKYLFRKEGQNVTLSCEQNLNHDAMYWYRQDPGQGLRLIYYSQIVNDFQKGDIAEGYSVSREKKESFPLTVTSAQKNPTAFYLCASRLGTGTEAFFGQGTRLTVV.

The chain uses TRBV5-1 and TRBJ2-7; D uncertain. This CDR3 has 14 residues. Trimming took 6 bases from V and 4 from J, leaving 17 bases between them. Germline lookup yields CDR1 SGHRS and CDR2 YFSETQ. The CDR3 spells CASMSAPYDYEQYF. The CDR3 DNA follows: TGCGCCAGCATGTCGGCCCCATACGATTACGAGCAGTACTTC.

This clonotype was recorded at least ten times. This chain links TRBV5-1 with TRBJ2-1; TRBD2 aligns across 8 bases. Germline assignment: CDR1 SGHRS and CDR2 YFSETQ. This CDR3 has 12 residues. J lost 9 bases, V lost 2 bases, and 1 base had no gene match. CDR3 sequence: CASSFGGGEQFF. CDR3 bases: TGCGCCAGCAGCTTCGGGGGGGGTGAGCAGTTCTTC.

This clonotype was seen repeatedly, ten times or more. The chain employs TRBV7-9 and TRBJ2-7; possibly TRBD1 for D (6 bases). The V and J ends lost 4 bases and 2 bases respectively, with 15 bases between them. The CDR3 has 15 amino acids. Germline V gene lookup returns CDR1 SEHNR and CDR2 FQNEAQ (reference sequence). The DNA of the CDR3 is TGTGCCAGCAGCTCCTCCCGGACAGTCACCTACGAGCAGTACTTC. Amino acids: CASSSSRTVTYEQYF.

The rearrangement uses TRBV10-3 and TRBJ2-3; possibly TRBD2 for D (5 bases). This CDR3 is built from 18 residues. The V gene's germline CDR1 is ENHRY and CDR2 SYGVKD. Trimming removed 0 bases at V and 2 bases at J, with 18 bases between. The CDR3 DNA sequence: TGTGCCATCAGTGAGTCCCTGGACTCGAGCTTAGTCACAGATACGCAGTATTTT. Encoded protein: CAISESLDSSLVTDTQYF.